This passage covers 27 T cell receptor beta chains from one sample sequenced in a study of Ad26.COV2.S vaccination and SARS-CoV-2 variants. Method: immunoSEQ multiplex PCR; TCRdb's copy keeps in-frame clones and lacks some. The sample lists 87,000 or so clones; around 82% were seen once. This sample comprised peripheral blood, obtained after recovery from COVID-19. These receptors were taken from a human donor who had recovered from COVID-19.

The chain links TRBV9 to TRBJ1-1, with 7 bases lining up with TRBD1. Germline-derived CDR1 and CDR2 are SGDLS and YYNGEE. The CDR3 loop spans 16 amino acids. The junction had 12 bases not matched to a gene; V was cut back by 4 bases and J by 3 bases. In DNA, the CDR3 is TGTGCCAGCAGCCCCCGGGACAGACCCCGGGACACTGAAGCTTTCTTT. Translated: CASSPRDRPRDTEAFF.

This clone has just a few counts. The chain employs TRBV28 and TRBJ1-4; 11 nucleotides line up with TRBD1. The CDR3 has 14 amino acids. V lost 5 bases and J lost 8; bases outside the gene matches: 4. Germline V CDR1 and CDR2: MDHEN, SYDVKM. The CDR3 DNA sequence: TGTGCCAGCAGTGGGGGGACAGGGGGAGAAAAACTGTTTTTT. Translated, it gives CASSGGTGGEKLFF.

In this sample, this clone turned up a few times. This chain uses TRBV5-1 with TRBJ2-7; D call uncertain. Trimming shortened V by 1 base and J by 7 bases, and 6 bases separated the two germline ends. The CDR3 consists of 11 residues. CDR1 is SGHRS and CDR2 is YFSETQ in the germline V gene. For the CDR3, the DNA is TGCGCCAGCAGCTTGCTAGAAGAGCAGTACTTC. Protein sequence: CASSLLEEQYF.

This rearrangement joins TRBV29-1 to TRBJ2-3, with 7 bases identical to TRBD2. J lost 1 base, V lost 0 bases, and 4 bases had no gene match. From germline, CDR1 is SQVTM and CDR2 ANQGSEA. This CDR3 contains 15 residues. The CDR3 DNA sequence: TGCAGCGTTGAAGATCGAACTAGCGGCACAGATACGCAGTATTTT. It specifies CSVEDRTSGTDTQYF.

This chain links TRBV7-2 with TRBJ2-2; no firm D call. Looked up from germline, CDR1 is SGHTA and CDR2 is FQGNSA. The CDR3 totals 15 residues. V was trimmed by 1 base and J by 2 bases, leaving 8 bases between them. The DNA for the CDR3 is TGTGCCAGCAGCTTAGACTTCTTAAACACCGGGGAGCTGTTTTTT. Translating gives CASSLDFLNTGELFF.

The rearrangement links TRBV11-3 to TRBJ2-3; 12 bases fit TRBD2. The ends lost 1 base at V and 4 bases at J; junction bases unmatched: 6. CDR3 length: 17 amino acids. The germline CDR1 and CDR2 sequences are SGHNT and YENEEA. CDR3 sequence: CASSLGVTSGSADTQYF. The DNA for the CDR3 is TGTGCCAGCAGCTTAGGTGTGACTAGCGGGAGTGCAGATACGCAGTATTTT.

This rearrangement joins TRBV18 to TRBJ1-4; D unclear. The CDR3 runs 16 residues. Trimming shortened V by 3 bases and J by 6 bases, and 17 bases separated the two germline ends. The germline CDR1 and CDR2 sequences are KGHSH and LQKENI. The CDR3 here is CASSPREGSFHEKLFF. The DNA for the CDR3 is TGTGCCAGCTCACCCCGGGAAGGTTCTTTTCATGAAAAACTGTTTTTT.

The chain is built from TRBV29-1 and TRBJ1-2, with 7 bases aligning to TRBD1. The CDR3 has 11 residues. Trimming cost V 3 bases and J 5 bases; bases outside gene matches: 0. From germline, CDR1 is SQVTM and CDR2 ANQGSEA. DNA of the CDR3: TGCAGCGTTGAGGACAGGTATGGCTACACCTTC. Protein: CSVEDRYGYTF.

The chain has TRBV28 and TRBJ1-4; maybe TRBD1 (5 bases). CDR1 and CDR2 (germline): MDHEN, SYDVKM. V was pared by 4 bases and J by 7 bases, with 16 bases between. The CDR3 totals 15 residues. The DNA of the CDR3 is TGTGCCAGCAGTTCACACCGGGGGGTGGGTGAAAAACTGTTTTTT. Amino acids: CASSSHRGVGEKLFF.

The chain carries TRBV14 and TRBJ2-1; 9 bases are shared with TRBD2. The J segment lost 13 bases and the V segment lost 0 bases, leaving 10 bases of the junction unmatched. Germline CDR1 is SGHDN and CDR2 is FVKESK. This CDR3 has 15 residues. The CDR3 nucleotides are TGTGCCAGCAGCCAAGATTTGTCGGGGACTAGCACCCAGTTCTTC. This translates into CASSQDLSGTSTQFF.

This clone was observed a single time. The CDR3 protein is CSVGTGVLEQYF. CDR3 bases: TGCAGCGTGGGGACAGGGGTTCTCGAGCAGTACTTC. The chain is built from TRBV29-1 and TRBJ2-7; 10 positions agree with TRBD1. Germline CDR1 reads SQVTM; CDR2 reads ANQGSEA. This CDR3 spans 12 amino acids. J was trimmed by 6 bases and V by 6 bases; bases with no gene match: 5.

The chain combines TRBV4-2 with TRBJ2-2; no reliable D call. The CDR3 is made up of 14 amino acids. Trimming took 0 bases from V and 2 from J, leaving 4 bases between them. CDR1 is LGHNA and CDR2 is YNFKEQ in the germline V gene. CDR3 loop: CASSQEGNTGELFF. DNA of the CDR3: TGTGCCAGCAGCCAAGAAGGAAACACCGGGGAGCTGTTTTTT.

V and J are TRBV11-3 and TRBJ1-6; D perhaps matches TRBD1 (6 bases). This CDR3 comprises 14 residues. V was cut by 4 bases and J by 6 bases, with 10 bases left in between. The germline CDR1 and CDR2 sequences are SGHNT and YENEEA. CDR3 in DNA: TGTGCCAGCAGCTCACAGGGAAGTAATTCACCCCTCCACTTT. It encodes CASSSQGSNSPLHF.

The chain links TRBV7-8 to TRBJ2-5; a possible D gene is TRBD1 (5 bases). The V gene's germline CDR1 is SGHVS and CDR2 FQNEAQ. V lost 5 bases, J lost 5 bases, and 18 bases lay in between. The CDR3 is 15 amino acids. This CDR3 reads CASSQLRRAGETQYF. CDR3 coding DNA: TGTGCCAGCAGCCAACTCCGCAGGGCAGGGGAGACCCAGTACTTC.

J is TRBJ2-4 and V is TRBV29-1; the D gene is possibly TRBD2 (6 bases). Per the germline V gene, CDR1 is SQVTM and CDR2 is ANQGSEA. Trimming pared 0 bases from V and 8 bases from J, leaving 17 bases between. This CDR3 is built from 15 residues. The CDR3 DNA reads TGCAGCGTTGAAGACCCAGGCCACGGAGGGGACATTCAGTACTTC. As protein: CSVEDPGHGGDIQYF.

V is TRBV7-2 and J is TRBJ2-3; TRBD2 matches 10 bases. There are 15 residues in the CDR3. The ends lost 5 bases at V and 3 bases at J; junction bases unmatched: 5. CDR1 and CDR2 (germline): SGHTA, FQGNSA. The CDR3 protein is CASSPSSGRTDTQYF. CDR3 DNA: TGTGCCAGCAGCCCATCTAGCGGGAGAACAGATACGCAGTATTTT.

This clone has a handful of counts. This chain uses TRBV28 with TRBJ2-2; D is undetermined. The germline V gene encodes CDR1 MDHEN and CDR2 SYDVKM. CDR3 length equals 15 residues. Between the trimmed V and J ends, which lost 3 bases and 6 bases, there was a span of 14 bases. The CDR3 DNA reads TGTGCCAGCAGTTTCCCCGACAATCTAGCCGGGGAGCTGTTTTTT. This sequence encodes CASSFPDNLAGELFF.

The chain couples TRBV24-1 to TRBJ2-3; tentative D call: TRBD1 (7 bases). The V gene's germline CDR1 is KGHDR and CDR2 SFDVKD. Trimming shortened V by 2 bases and J by 1 base, and 18 bases separated the two germline ends. This CDR3 spans 18 amino acids. CDR3: CATSDSHRGGEGTDTQYF. CDR3 nucleotide sequence: TGTGCCACCAGTGATTCCCACAGGGGCGGGGAGGGCACAGATACGCAGTATTTT.

The genes are TRBV12-3 or TRBV12-4 and TRBJ1-5; D is unresolved. Deletions cut 5 bases from V and 6 bases from J, with 11 bases between. This CDR3 region has 13 residues. CDR3 amino acids: CASSPGRSQPQHF. As DNA, the CDR3 is TGTGCCAGCAGTCCCGGGCGATCTCAGCCCCAGCATTTT.

This sequence joins TRBV9 and TRBJ2-1; 7 bases match TRBD2. V lost 0 bases, J lost 3 bases, and 15 bases stayed unmatched. The CDR3 is 19 residues long. CDR1 and CDR2 (germline): SGDLS, YYNGEE. The chain's CDR3 is CASSVGGTIGGVGYNEQFF. The DNA of the CDR3 is TGTGCCAGCAGCGTAGGAGGGACTATTGGGGGAGTTGGCTACAATGAGCAGTTCTTC.

The chain links TRBV11-2 to TRBJ2-2, with D unresolved. The V and J ends lost 8 bases and 7 bases respectively, with 14 bases between them. Per germline, CDR1 SGHAT and CDR2 FQNNGV. This CDR3 region has 13 residues. CDR3 sequence: CASVRHWRGELFF. Here the CDR3 DNA reads TGTGCCAGCGTCCGACACTGGCGCGGGGAGCTGTTTTTT.

J is TRBJ1-5 and V is TRBV18; D possibly corresponds to TRBD1 (5 bases). V was clipped by 2 bases and J by 6 bases, with 17 bases between them. The CDR3 is made up of 16 amino acids. CDR1 is KGHSH and CDR2 is LQKENI in the germline V gene. The DNA for the CDR3 is TGTGCCAGCTCACCAGAATTGACTCGGGGCGGTCAGCCCCAGCATTTT. It encodes CASSPELTRGGQPQHF.

This chain connects TRBV11-3 to TRBJ2-7; 10 nucleotides agree with TRBD1. V was clipped by 6 bases and J by 4 bases; unmatched bases: 6. Germline V gene data show CDR1 as SGHNT and CDR2 as YENEEA. The CDR3 extends over 14 amino acids. The CDR3 loop is CASRPTGGIYEQYF. Here the CDR3 DNA reads TGTGCCAGCAGACCGACAGGGGGCATTTACGAGCAGTACTTC. The full variable domain, its missing parts supplied by reference TRBV11-3 and TRBJ2-7, is EAGVVQSPRYKIIEKKQPVAFWCNPISGHNTLYWYLQNLGQGPELLIRYENEEAVDDSQLPKDRFSAERLKGVDSTLKIQPAELGDSAVYLCASRPTGGIYEQYFGPGTRLTVT.

This clone occurred once. The chain links TRBV11-3 to TRBJ2-2, with D unresolved. V gave up 2 bases and J gave up 7 bases, with 2 bases separating them. Germline values: CDR1 SGHNT, CDR2 YENEEA. CDR3 length: 11 residues. The CDR3 nucleotides read TGTGCCAGCAGCTTACTCGGGGAGCTGTTTTTT. Amino acids: CASSLLGELFF.

The genes are TRBV20-1 and TRBJ1-2; D gene ambiguous. Trimming stripped 6 bases from V and 2 bases from J, with 7 bases between. This CDR3 region has 11 residues. Germline assignment: CDR1 DFQATT and CDR2 SNEGSKA (reference sequence). CDR3 residues: CSAHGNYGYTF. CDR3 nucleotide sequence: TGCAGTGCACACGGGAACTATGGCTACACCTTC.

The chain couples TRBV29-1 to TRBJ2-2, with 8 bases matching TRBD2. The V gene's germline CDR1 is SQVTM and CDR2 ANQGSEA. The CDR3 length is 14 residues. Trimming at V came to 4 bases and at J to 3 bases, leaving 4 bases not matched to a gene. CDR3 DNA: TGCAGCGTTGCAGGACTAGCCTACACCGGGGAGCTGTTTTTT. Protein product: CSVAGLAYTGELFF.

This clone was observed a handful of times. The rearrangement uses TRBV4-2 and TRBJ1-6; TRBD1 might be the D (6 bases). Germline V gene sequence: CDR1 LGHNA, CDR2 YNFKEQ. The V gene lost 3 bases and the J gene lost 7 bases, with 10 bases spanning the gap. The CDR3 has 14 amino acids. Written as DNA, the CDR3 is TGTGCCAGCAGCCATACAGGGAACAATTCACCCCTCCACTTT. This sequence encodes CASSHTGNNSPLHF.